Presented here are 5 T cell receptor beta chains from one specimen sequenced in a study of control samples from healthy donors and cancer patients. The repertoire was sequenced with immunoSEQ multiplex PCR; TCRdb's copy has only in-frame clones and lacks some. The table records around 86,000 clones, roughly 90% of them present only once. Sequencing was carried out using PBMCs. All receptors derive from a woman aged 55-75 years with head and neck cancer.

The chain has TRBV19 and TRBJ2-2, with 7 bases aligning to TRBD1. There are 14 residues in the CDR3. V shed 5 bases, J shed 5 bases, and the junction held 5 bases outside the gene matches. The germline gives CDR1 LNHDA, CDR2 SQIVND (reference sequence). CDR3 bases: TGTGCCAGTAGTGTAAGACAGGGTACCGGGGAGCTGTTTTTT. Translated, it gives CASSVRQGTGELFF.

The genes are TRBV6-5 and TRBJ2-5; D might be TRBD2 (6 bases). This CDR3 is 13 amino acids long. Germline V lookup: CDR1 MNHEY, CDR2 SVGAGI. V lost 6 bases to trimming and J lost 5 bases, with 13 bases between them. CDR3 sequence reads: CASSKAGTETQYF. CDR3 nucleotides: TGTGCCAGCAGCAAGGCGGGAACCGAGACCCAGTACTTC.

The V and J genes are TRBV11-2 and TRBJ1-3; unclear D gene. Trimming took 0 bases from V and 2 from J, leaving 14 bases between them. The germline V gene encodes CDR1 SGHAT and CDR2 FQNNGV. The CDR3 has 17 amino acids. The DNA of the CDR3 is TGTGCCAGCAGCTTAGAGGGCGGGAGGTTCACTGGAAACACCATATATTTT. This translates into CASSLEGGRFTGNTIYF. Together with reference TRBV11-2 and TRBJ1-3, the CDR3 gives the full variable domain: EAGVAQSPRYKIIEKRQSVAFWCNPISGHATLYWYQQILGQGPKLLIQFQNNGVVDDSQLPKDRFSAERLKGVDSTLKIQPAKLEDSAVYLCASSLEGGRFTGNTIYFGEGSWLTVV.

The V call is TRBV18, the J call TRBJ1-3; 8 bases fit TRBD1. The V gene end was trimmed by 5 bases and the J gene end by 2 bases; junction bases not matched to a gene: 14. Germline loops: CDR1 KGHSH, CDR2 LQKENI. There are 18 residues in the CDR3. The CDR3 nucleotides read TGTGCCAGCTCATCCTTCCAGCGGACAGGGCTTGCTGGAAACACCATATATTTT. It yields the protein CASSSFQRTGLAGNTIYF.

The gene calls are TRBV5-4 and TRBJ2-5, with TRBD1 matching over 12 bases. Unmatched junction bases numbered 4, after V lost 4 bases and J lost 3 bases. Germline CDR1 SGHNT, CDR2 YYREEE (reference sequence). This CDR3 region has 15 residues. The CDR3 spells CASSLGTGGEETQYF. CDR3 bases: TGTGCCAGCAGCCTCGGGACAGGGGGCGAAGAGACCCAGTACTTC.